These 20 T cell receptor beta chains were sequenced from one sample in a study of regulatory T cells in long-lasting Graves disease. The time point here: persistent/refractory GD, antithyroid drugs over 5 years with positive TRAb. TCR sequences were obtained from RNA taken from PBMCs. Arm-PCR of CDR3 regions with iRepertoire HTBI primers generated TCR beta libraries. TCRdb passed the multiplex PCR reads through MiXCR, listing each CDR3 protein once. This sample carries 450,000 or so distinct CDR3 sequences, 22% of them seen once, and the ten largest clones take 13%. Here the sequenced sample was peripheral blood mononuclear cells (PBMCs), taken when the disease was refractory, from a patient treated with antithyroid drugs. The receptors shown here come from a female donor with Graves disease.

This clonotype was seen at least ten times. V is TRBV9 and J is TRBJ2-5; 9 bases map to TRBD2. V trimming: 0 bases; J trimming: 4 bases; junction bases outside the gene matches: 7. This CDR3 is built from 16 residues. The germline V gene encodes CDR1 SGDLS and CDR2 YYNGEE. In nucleotides, the CDR3 is TGTGCCAGCAGCGTAGTTGCGGGGGGGCCCGCAGAGACCCAGTACTTC. Its protein is CASSVVAGGPAETQYF.

Many counts were recorded for this clonotype. As DNA, the CDR3 is TGCGCCAGCAGCCTGACACAAAACACTGAAGCTTTCTTT. It is translated as CASSLTQNTEAFF. The chain uses TRBV5-1 and TRBJ1-1; D gene ambiguous. Germline assignment: CDR1 SGHRS and CDR2 YFSETQ. V lost 4 bases, J lost 2 bases, and 9 bases lay in between. The CDR3 covers 13 residues.

This clonotype has a count of ten or more. V is TRBV28 and J is TRBJ1-2, with 7 bases identical to TRBD1. Germline assignment: CDR1 MDHEN and CDR2 SYDVKM. The CDR3 covers 14 residues. V lost 8 bases to trimming and J lost 4 bases; unmatched junction nucleotides: 10. CDR3 DNA: TGTGCCAGCGCTAGGTTAGGACAGGCCTATGGCTACACCTTC. Translating gives CASARLGQAYGYTF.

This clonotype came up once. A much larger clonotype is one base distant, so this may be a read error. The gene calls are TRBV28 and TRBJ2-5; the D is unclear. The CDR3 extends over 13 amino acids. The V gene's germline CDR1 is MDHEN and CDR2 SYDVKM. The ends were cut back, 7 bases at V and 3 bases at J, with 12 bases in the middle. CDR3 sequence (DNA): TGTGCCAGCAAACCCAGAGAGAAAGAGACCCAGTACTTC. This translates into CASKPREKETQYF.

This clonotype showed up many times. The chain recombines TRBV10-3 with TRBJ1-2, with a possible D match to TRBD1 (5 bases). This CDR3 is built from 14 residues. Germline CDR1 and CDR2: ENHRY and SYGVKD. With 4 bases removed from V and 7 bases from J, the gap between germline ends came to 16 bases. The CDR3 nucleotides read TGTGCCATCAGTGGGGTGGAGGGGCAGGTTGGCTACACCTTC. This gives the protein CAISGVEGQVGYTF.

The chain carries TRBV11-3 and TRBJ2-3; 8 bases match TRBD2. The V gene's germline CDR1 is SGHNT and CDR2 YENEEA. V trimming: 3 bases; J trimming: 5 bases; junction bases outside the gene matches: 7. The CDR3 has 15 residues. The CDR3 spells CASSFMTGGGDTQYF. The CDR3 DNA is TGTGCCAGCAGCTTTATGACGGGAGGGGGAGATACGCAGTATTTT. The variable domain in full, completed from reference TRBV11-3 and TRBJ2-3, reads EAGVVQSPRYKIIEKKQPVAFWCNPISGHNTLYWYLQNLGQGPELLIRYENEEAVDDSQLPKDRFSAERLKGVDSTLKIQPAELGDSAVYLCASSFMTGGGDTQYFGPGTRLTVL.

This clonotype was counted at least ten times. The rearrangement joins TRBV6-2 or TRBV6-3 to TRBJ2-7, with a weak D call TRBD1 (5 bases). Trimming cost V 0 bases and J 3 bases, with 12 bases left between them. The CDR3 sequence is 15 residues long. Germline CDR1 is MNHEY and CDR2 is SVGEGT. This chain's CDR3 is CASSYSVPTVYEQYF. The CDR3 DNA sequence: TGTGCCAGCAGTTACTCGGTCCCGACAGTCTACGAGCAGTACTTC.

This clonotype was recorded at least ten times. J is TRBJ2-5 and V is TRBV7-3, with D perhaps TRBD2 (5 bases). V dropped 2 bases and J dropped 5 bases, with 9 bases sitting between them. CDR3 length: 13 amino acids. Per the germline V gene, CDR1 is SGHTA and CDR2 is FQGTGA. CDR3 bases: TGTGCCAGCAGCTTAGGAGGTCCCGAGACCCAGTACTTC. It encodes CASSLGGPETQYF.

The table lists this clonotype with many counts. The chain has TRBV28 and TRBJ2-6; D gene ambiguous. Trimming removed 7 bases from V and 4 bases from J, with 8 bases in between. Germline loops: CDR1 MDHEN, CDR2 SYDVKM. The length of the CDR3 is 13 residues. The CDR3 protein is CASKFSGANVLTF. The CDR3 DNA reads TGTGCCAGCAAGTTTTCAGGGGCCAACGTCCTGACTTTC.

This clonotype was observed a handful of times. This chain links TRBV28 with TRBJ2-1, with a weak D call TRBD1 (6 bases). Germline V gene sequence: CDR1 MDHEN, CDR2 SYDVKM. Trimming shortened V by 2 bases and J by 0 bases, and 8 bases separated the two germline ends. The CDR3 spans 15 residues. DNA for the CDR3: TGTGCCAGCAGTTTAGACAGGAACTCCTACAATGAGCAGTTCTTC. Amino acid sequence: CASSLDRNSYNEQFF.

The table lists this clonotype with a count of one. The rearrangement uses TRBV9 and TRBJ2-2; D might be TRBD1 or TRBD2, each matching 6 bases. This CDR3 contains 15 residues. In germline, CDR1 is SGDLS, CDR2 YYNGEE. Trimming took off 3 bases at V and 6 bases at J, with 15 bases between the two ends. Here the CDR3 reads CASSARGLNAGELFF. The CDR3 DNA follows: TGTGCCAGCAGCGCCAGGGGACTCAACGCCGGGGAGCTGTTTTTT.

This clonotype was seen many times. The genes are TRBV29-1 and TRBJ2-5; D is uncertain. The CDR3 has 13 residues. V was trimmed by 3 bases and J by 2 bases, leaving 10 bases between them. CDR1 is SQVTM, CDR2 ANQGSEA, per germline. CDR3 amino acids: CSVDSYRQETQYF. CDR3 in DNA: TGCAGCGTTGATTCCTATAGACAAGAGACCCAGTACTTC.

The CDR3 coding sequence is TGTGCCAGTAGTAATCGGAATGGCAATCAGCCCCAGCATTTT. Protein product: CASSNRNGNQPQHF. The chain uses TRBV19 and TRBJ1-5; D uncertain. Germline V gene lookup returns CDR1 LNHDA and CDR2 SQIVND (reference sequence). V gave up 4 bases and J gave up 2 bases, with 9 bases separating them. The CDR3 covers 14 residues.

This clonotype showed up many times. The rearrangement joins TRBV20-1 to TRBJ2-5; the D gene is possibly TRBD1 (5 bases). The V end was cut by 6 bases, the J end by 0 bases, with 8 bases between. Germline V lookup: CDR1 DFQATT, CDR2 SNEGSKA (reference sequence). The CDR3 consists of 12 residues. CDR3 nucleotides: TGCAGTGCCTCAGGGAACCAAGAGACCCAGTACTTC. The encoded protein is CSASGNQETQYF.

Many counts were recorded for this clonotype. The chain employs TRBV7-8 and TRBJ1-1; the D gene is possibly TRBD1 (6 bases). Per germline, CDR1 SGHVS and CDR2 FQNEAQ. There are 15 residues in the CDR3. Trimming took off 4 bases at V and 8 bases at J, with 20 bases between the two ends. The CDR3 protein is CASSSPQGGYAEAFF. Written as DNA, the CDR3 is TGTGCCAGCAGCTCACCACAGGGAGGTTACGCCGAAGCTTTCTTT.

The chain employs TRBV12-3 or TRBV12-4 and TRBJ2-3, with a tentative D call TRBD1 (6 bases). Deletions cut 5 bases from V and 4 bases from J, with 19 bases between. CDR3 length equals 16 residues. The CDR3 DNA reads TGTGCCAGCAGTCCGTACAGGGCCGGGCGTCCAGATACGCAGTATTTT. Residues: CASSPYRAGRPDTQYF.

This chain links TRBV20-1 with TRBJ1-3; D uncertain. The length of the CDR3 is 14 residues. CDR1 and CDR2 from the germline V gene are DFQATT and SNEGSKA (reference sequence). Between the trimmed V and J ends, which lost 1 base and 3 bases, there was a span of 10 bases. In nucleotides, the CDR3 is TGCAGTGCTAGAGTGCGGCAGTTTGGAAACACCATATATTTT. Residues: CSARVRQFGNTIYF.

This clonotype was observed many times. V gene TRBV2 combines with J gene TRBJ1-5, with D possibly TRBD1 on 5 matching bases. V was trimmed by 8 bases and J by 11 bases, leaving 16 bases between them. The CDR3 is 12 residues long. Germline lookup yields CDR1 SNHLY and CDR2 FYNNEI. The CDR3 loop reads CASHRTGASQHF. As DNA, the CDR3 is TGTGCCAGCCATAGGACCGGGGCTTCCCAGCATTTT.

This CDR3 reads CAWTTGSGNTIYF. CDR3 DNA: TGTGCCTGGACCACAGGATCTGGAAACACCATATATTTT. This chain links TRBV30 with TRBJ1-3, with D tentatively TRBD1 (5 bases). The CDR3 consists of 13 residues. Trimming cost V 4 bases and J 1 base, with 8 bases left between them. The germline gives CDR1 GTSNPN, CDR2 SVGIG (reference sequence). Full variable domain (rest looked up from reference TRBV30 and TRBJ1-3): SQTIHQWPATLVQPVGSPLSLECTVEGTSNPNLYWYRQAAGRGLQLLFYSVGIGQISSEVPQNLSASRPQDRQFILSSKKLLLSDSGFYLCAWTTGSGNTIYFGEGSWLTVV.

This clonotype was counted only a few times. The V gene is TRBV29-1, the J gene TRBJ1-5, with D unresolved. The CDR3 consists of 13 residues. CDR1 is SQVTM, CDR2 ANQGSEA, per germline. Trimming removed 5 bases at V and 5 bases at J, with 13 bases between. CDR3 in DNA: TGCAGCGTTCCCACGCTTAACCATCAGCCCCAGCATTTT. As protein: CSVPTLNHQPQHF. Full variable domain (missing parts from reference TRBV29-1 and TRBJ1-5): SAVISQKPSRDICQRGTSLTIQCQVDSQVTMMFWYRQQPGQSLTLIATANQGSEATYESGFVIDKFPISRPNLTFSTLTVSNMSPEDSSIYLCSVPTLNHQPQHFGDGTRLSIL.